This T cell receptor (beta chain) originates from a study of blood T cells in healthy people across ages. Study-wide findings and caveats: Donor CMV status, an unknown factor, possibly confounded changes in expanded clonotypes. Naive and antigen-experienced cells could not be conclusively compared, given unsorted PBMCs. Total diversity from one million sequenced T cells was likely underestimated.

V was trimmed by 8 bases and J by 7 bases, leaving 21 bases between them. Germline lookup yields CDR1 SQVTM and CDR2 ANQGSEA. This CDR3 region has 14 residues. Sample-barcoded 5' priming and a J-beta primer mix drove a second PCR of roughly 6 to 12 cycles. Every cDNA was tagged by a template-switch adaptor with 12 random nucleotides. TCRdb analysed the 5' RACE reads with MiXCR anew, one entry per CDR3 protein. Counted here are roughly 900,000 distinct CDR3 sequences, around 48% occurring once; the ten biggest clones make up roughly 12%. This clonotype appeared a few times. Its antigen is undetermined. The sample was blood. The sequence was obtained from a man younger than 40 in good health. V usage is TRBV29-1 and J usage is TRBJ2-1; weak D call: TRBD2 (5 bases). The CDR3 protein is CSTAPRTGPNEQFF. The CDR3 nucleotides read TGCAGCACCGCCCCTCGGACTGGCCCTAATGAGCAGTTCTTC.